The 32 T cell receptor beta chains in this list originate from one sample, sequenced in a study of cytomegalovirus exposure and HLA in healthy donors. The PCR made use of 60 Vbeta and 13 Jbeta primers. The protocol was immunoSEQ multiplex PCR, while the TCRdb copy is restricted to in-frame clones and leaves out a portion. Its clone listing holds under 150,000 clones. Material: PBMCs. These receptors came from a woman aged 55-69 years in good health and CMV-seronegative.

The rearrangement links TRBV7-3 to TRBJ2-3, with D possibly matching TRBD2 (6 bases). This CDR3 spans 16 amino acids. Trimming removed 0 bases from V and 2 bases from J, with 12 bases in between. Germline values: CDR1 SGHTA, CDR2 FQGTGA. The CDR3 loop is CASSLTGGPNTDTQYF. DNA for the CDR3: TGTGCCAGCAGCTTAACCGGGGGACCCAACACAGATACGCAGTATTTT.

The chain carries TRBV6-5 and TRBJ2-2, with D possibly being TRBD2 (6 bases). Germline CDR1 and CDR2: MNHEY and SVGAGI. This CDR3 has 13 amino acids. V gave up 2 bases and J gave up 8 bases, with 9 bases separating them. In DNA, the CDR3 is TGTGCCAGCAGTTACGGGACTCCAGGGGAGCTGTTTTTT. As protein: CASSYGTPGELFF.

The V call is TRBV19, the J call TRBJ1-2; D uncertain. Trimming removed 3 bases at V and 2 bases at J, with 10 bases between. Germline lookup yields CDR1 LNHDA and CDR2 SQIVND (reference sequence). The CDR3 is 14 amino acids. CDR3: CASSMVARNYGYTF. CDR3 in DNA: TGTGCCAGTAGTATGGTTGCCCGGAACTATGGCTACACCTTC.

The chain employs TRBV14 and TRBJ1-2; TRBD1 matches at 7 bases. The J segment lost 4 bases and the V segment lost 4 bases, leaving 9 bases of the junction unmatched. The CDR3 is 15 amino acids. Germline-derived CDR1 and CDR2 are SGHDN and FVKESK. The CDR3 DNA reads TGTGCCAGCAGCCCTTCACAGGGGTCCGTCTATGGCTACACCTTC. This translates into CASSPSQGSVYGYTF.

The J gene is TRBJ2-5, the V gene TRBV5-4; 7 positions agree with TRBD2. Germline V gene data show CDR1 as SGHNT and CDR2 as YYREEE (reference sequence). The CDR3 contains 16 residues. The V and J ends lost 0 bases and 5 bases, in that order; junction bases with no gene match: 10. CDR3 loop: CASSLGGGGPTETQYF. Written as DNA, the CDR3 is TGTGCCAGCAGCTTGGGGGGGGGAGGGCCTACGGAGACCCAGTACTTC.

The J gene is TRBJ2-2, the V gene TRBV28; 8 positions match TRBD1. CDR3 length: 14 residues. Germline V CDR1 and CDR2: MDHEN, SYDVKM. V was pared by 10 bases and J by 1 base, with 5 bases of the junction left unmatched. CDR3 bases: TGTGCCACGAGAGACAGGGGGAACACCGGGGAGCTGTTTTTT. Translating it yields CATRDRGNTGELFF.

As concerns this clone: The junction and the germline gene differ at one end; a read error may be behind it. The V and J genes are TRBV29-1 and TRBJ1-1, with D hard to call. The CDR3 runs 13 residues. CDR1 is SQVTM and CDR2 is ANQGSEA in the germline V gene. The CDR3 loop reads CSAETTLNTEAFF. The CDR3 DNA is TGCAGCGCTGAAACAACCCTGAACACTGAAGCTTTCTTT.

The chain uses TRBV28 and TRBJ2-7, with D perhaps matching TRBD1 (6 bases). Germline V gene lookup returns CDR1 MDHEN and CDR2 SYDVKM. There are 16 residues in the CDR3. The V end lost 4 bases, the J end lost 3 bases, and 19 bases lay between the germline ends. This CDR3 reads CASSSHSQGYLYEQYF. The CDR3 DNA reads as TGTGCCAGCAGTTCCCACTCACAGGGTTATCTCTACGAGCAGTACTTC.

V gene TRBV28 combines with J gene TRBJ2-5; D might be TRBD1 (5 bases). Per germline, CDR1 MDHEN and CDR2 SYDVKM. The CDR3 totals 12 residues. V gave up 7 bases and J gave up 11 bases, with 17 bases separating them. This CDR3 reads CASNRHLVGQYF. The CDR3 DNA sequence: TGTGCCAGCAACAGGCACCTCGTGGGGCAGTACTTC.

The chain employs TRBV6-6 and TRBJ1-3; 7 nucleotides agree with TRBD1. This CDR3 is 14 amino acids long. Germline V gives CDR1 MNHNY, CDR2 SVGAGI (reference sequence). The junction had 7 bases not matched to a gene; V was cut back by 7 bases and J by 4 bases. Written as DNA, the CDR3 is TGTGCCAGCAACCTACAGGGGCGAGGAAACACCATATATTTT. It codes for CASNLQGRGNTIYF.

This sequence joins TRBV19 and TRBJ2-2; the D gene is possibly TRBD2 (7 bases). The V gene lost 6 bases and the J gene lost 4 bases, with 12 bases spanning the gap. CDR1 is LNHDA and CDR2 is SQIVND in the germline V gene (reference sequence). This CDR3 has 14 amino acids. The CDR3 spells CASREGGSTGELFF. Written as DNA, the CDR3 is TGTGCCAGTAGGGAGGGGGGGAGCACCGGGGAGCTGTTTTTT.

The chain combines TRBV7-9 with TRBJ2-1; tentative D call: TRBD2 (5 bases). CDR3 length: 14 amino acids. The V end lost 5 bases, the J end lost 3 bases, and 11 bases lay between the germline ends. Germline V gene data show CDR1 as SEHNR and CDR2 as FQNEAQ (reference sequence). Here the CDR3 DNA reads TGTGCCAGCAGCGCCGGGATGAGCTACAATGAGCAGTTCTTC. It codes for CASSAGMSYNEQFF.

The chain couples TRBV19 to TRBJ2-7; possible D gene TRBD1, 6 bases. V lost 3 bases and J lost 5, with 14 bases in between. The CDR3 extends over 14 amino acids. CDR1 is LNHDA, CDR2 SQIVND, per germline (reference sequence). CDR3 DNA sequence: TGTGCCAGTAGTATCCCCTTACAGGGAAACGAGCAGTACTTC. Protein sequence: CASSIPLQGNEQYF.

V and J are TRBV28 and TRBJ2-7, with D perhaps matching TRBD2 (6 bases). This CDR3 has 14 amino acids. V lost 7 bases, J lost 6 bases, and 19 bases lay in between. CDR1 is MDHEN and CDR2 is SYDVKM in the germline V gene. Here the CDR3 DNA reads TGTGCCAGCATAGGTAGCGGCCGACACGGCGAGCAGTACTTC. Its protein product is CASIGSGRHGEQYF.

V and J are TRBV7-3 and TRBJ2-1, with D possibly being TRBD2 (6 bases). Germline assignment: CDR1 SGHTA and CDR2 FQGTGA. The CDR3 sequence is 13 residues long. Trimming left V 4 bases short and J 3 bases short, with 7 bases between. CDR3 nucleotide sequence: TGTGCCAGCAGCTCCGGGGGCTACAATGAGCAGTTCTTC. Protein sequence: CASSSGGYNEQFF.

This chain links TRBV7-9 with TRBJ1-4; D is ambiguous. Germline CDR1 and CDR2: SEHNR and FQNEAQ (reference sequence). V shed 2 bases and J shed 3 bases, with 10 bases lying between them. This CDR3 is 15 amino acids long. Here the CDR3 reads CASSLYAGANEKLFF. The DNA for the CDR3 is TGTGCCAGCAGCTTATATGCCGGGGCTAATGAAAAACTGTTTTTT.

V is TRBV5-1 and J is TRBJ1-1; no definite D call. This CDR3 has 15 residues. The ends were cut back, 0 bases at V and 1 base at J, with 10 bases in the middle. The germline V gene encodes CDR1 SGHRS and CDR2 YFSETQ. CDR3 nucleotide sequence: TGCGCCAGCAGCTTGGCACTACAAGGGAACACTGAAGCTTTCTTT. Translating it yields CASSLALQGNTEAFF.

The gene calls are TRBV18 and TRBJ1-5; no reliable D call. Germline CDR1 and CDR2: KGHSH and LQKENI. The length of the CDR3 is 14 residues. V shed 3 bases and J shed 7 bases, with 13 bases lying between them. The CDR3 loop is CASSPPPGRQPQHF. CDR3 bases: TGTGCCAGCTCACCGCCACCGGGTCGCCAGCCCCAGCATTTT.

The chain combines TRBV10-3 with TRBJ2-7; TRBD2 is a possible D gene (6 bases). Germline loops: CDR1 ENHRY, CDR2 SYGVKD. Trimming stripped 11 bases from V and 2 bases from J, with 28 bases between. The CDR3 is 17 residues long. The chain's CDR3 is CARYGQDGGSPTYEQYF. The CDR3 bases are TGTGCCCGCTACGGGCAAGATGGGGGGAGCCCTACCTACGAGCAGTACTTC.

The V call is TRBV19, the J call TRBJ1-3; D remains ambiguous. V lost 5 bases and J lost 0, with 8 bases in between. Germline assignment: CDR1 LNHDA and CDR2 SQIVND (reference sequence). CDR3 length equals 14 residues. The CDR3 DNA reads TGTGCCAGTAGTCCGTACAGCTCTGGAAACACCATATATTTT. Its translation is CASSPYSSGNTIYF.

CDR3 residues: CASSLVLSLETQYF. The CDR3 DNA follows: TGCGCCAGCAGCTTGGTTCTTAGCTTAGAGACCCAGTACTTC. V is TRBV5-1 and J is TRBJ2-5, with D unclear. Trimming took off 0 bases at V and 4 bases at J, with 10 bases between the two ends. CDR3 length equals 14 residues. Germline V CDR1 and CDR2: SGHRS, YFSETQ.

This chain joins TRBV11-2 and TRBJ1-1; 9 nucleotides line up with TRBD1. From germline, CDR1 is SGHAT and CDR2 FQNNGV. This CDR3 is built from 15 residues. V lost 5 bases, J lost 1 base, and 5 bases stayed unmatched. CDR3 loop: CASSMTDRGNTEAFF. The DNA of the CDR3 is TGTGCCAGCAGCATGACGGACAGGGGGAACACTGAAGCTTTCTTT.

The chain recombines TRBV5-4 with TRBJ1-4; D may be TRBD1 (5 bases). The CDR3 is 18 amino acids. Trimming took 6 bases from V and 2 from J, leaving 23 bases between them. Germline loops: CDR1 SGHNT, CDR2 YYREEE (reference sequence). CDR3 sequence: CASTHWRGGEGTNEKLFF. In DNA, the CDR3 is TGTGCCAGCACCCACTGGCGAGGAGGGGAGGGTACTAATGAAAAACTGTTTTTT. The complete variable domain, with remaining parts taken from reference TRBV5-4 and TRBJ1-4, reads ETGVTQSPTHLIKTRGQQVTLRCSSQSGHNTVSWYQQALGQGPQFIFQYYREEENGRGNFPPRFSGLQFPNYSSELNVNALELDDSALYLCASTHWRGGEGTNEKLFFGSGTQLSVL.

This sequence joins TRBV14 and TRBJ1-3; 7 nucleotides line up with TRBD1. The junction had 4 bases not matched to a gene; V was cut back by 8 bases and J by 3 bases. CDR1 and CDR2 (germline): SGHDN, FVKESK. The CDR3 extends over 13 amino acids. In DNA form, the CDR3 reads TGTGCCAGCCGGGACAGCGGTGGAAACACCATATATTTT. Amino acid sequence: CASRDSGGNTIYF.

V is TRBV7-3 and J is TRBJ1-5; D unclear. V lost 1 base and J lost 4, with 11 bases in between. Germline V gives CDR1 SGHTA, CDR2 FQGTGA. The CDR3 is 15 amino acids. The CDR3 is CASSLMGGENQPQHF. The CDR3 bases are TGTGCCAGCAGCTTAATGGGCGGGGAGAATCAGCCCCAGCATTTT. The entire variable domain, with the rest obtained from reference TRBV7-3 and TRBJ1-5, is as follows: GAGVSQTPSNKVTEKGKYVELRCDPISGHTALYWYRQSLGQGPEFLIYFQGTGAADDSGLPNDRFFAVRPEGSVSTLKIQRTERGDSAVYLCASSLMGGENQPQHFGDGTRLSIL.

J is TRBJ1-5 and V is TRBV27; D call uncertain. Per germline, CDR1 MNHEY and CDR2 SMNVEV (reference sequence). CDR3 size: 15 residues. The ends were cut back, 5 bases at V and 4 bases at J, with 15 bases in the middle. CDR3 DNA sequence: TGTGCCAGCAGTCCGATGGACGGAGGAAATCAGCCCCAGCATTTT. It translates to CASSPMDGGNQPQHF.

The chain couples TRBV6-1 to TRBJ1-2, with TRBD1 as a possible D gene (5 bases). Germline CDR1 reads MNHNS; CDR2 reads SASEGT. This CDR3 has 14 amino acids. V lost 3 bases and J lost 4, with 12 bases in between. The CDR3 DNA reads as TGTGCCAGCAGTGATGCGGGGACCTTCTATGGCTACACCTTC. Its translation: CASSDAGTFYGYTF.

This chain connects TRBV7-9 to TRBJ1-4; 10 bases are a match to TRBD1. The V and J ends lost 5 bases and 9 bases, in that order; junction bases with no gene match: 6. The germline CDR1 and CDR2 sequences are SEHNR and FQNEAQ (reference sequence). The CDR3 is made up of 14 amino acids. CDR3 DNA sequence: TGTGCCAGCAGCGACTGGGACAGGGGACAAAAACTGTTTTTT. Its translation is CASSDWDRGQKLFF.

This sequence joins TRBV15 and TRBJ2-7; possibly TRBD1 for D (5 bases). Germline V gene lookup returns CDR1 LNHNV and CDR2 YYDKDF (reference sequence). The CDR3 consists of 15 residues. Between the trimmed V and J ends, which lost 3 bases and 4 bases, there was a span of 16 bases. The CDR3 loop reads CATSSRGTWYYEQYF. CDR3 DNA sequence: TGTGCCACCAGCAGTAGGGGAACTTGGTATTACGAGCAGTACTTC. The full variable domain, in which reference TRBV15 and TRBJ2-7 provide the parts outside the CDR3, is DAMVIQNPRYQVTQFGKPVTLSCSQTLNHNVMYWYQQKSSQAPKLLFHYYDKDFNNEADTPDNFQSRRPNTSFCFLDIRSPGLGDTAMYLCATSSRGTWYYEQYFGPGTRLTVT.

The gene calls are TRBV7-9 and TRBJ1-2; D remains unclear. The CDR3 runs 11 residues. V lost 8 bases to trimming and J lost 5 bases, with 9 bases between them. The V gene's germline CDR1 is SEHNR and CDR2 FQNEAQ (reference sequence). CDR3: CASLHGYGYTF. CDR3 sequence (DNA): TGTGCCAGCCTCCACGGGTATGGCTACACCTTC.

The chain recombines TRBV7-2 with TRBJ2-7, with D hard to call. There are 15 residues in the CDR3. V was clipped by 1 base and J by 0 bases, with 10 bases between them. CDR1 and CDR2 from the germline V gene are SGHTA and FQGNSA. This chain's CDR3 is CASSLGWSSSYEQYF. For the CDR3, the DNA is TGTGCCAGCAGCTTAGGTTGGAGCAGCTCCTACGAGCAGTACTTC.

V and J are TRBV19 and TRBJ1-5; 7 bases agree with TRBD1. V lost 5 bases to trimming and J lost 6 bases; unmatched junction nucleotides: 10. CDR3 length equals 15 residues. The V gene's germline CDR1 is LNHDA and CDR2 SQIVND (reference sequence). The CDR3 protein is CASSSQDRAGQPQHF. The CDR3 coding sequence is TGTGCCAGTAGTTCCCAAGACAGGGCCGGTCAGCCCCAGCATTTT.